The 23 T cell receptor beta chains in this list originate from one sample, sequenced in a study of early T cells in non-severe SARS-CoV-2 infection. TCRdb ran MiXCR on the 5' RACE reads and lists one entry per CDR3 protein. The table lists about 100,000 distinct CDR3 sequences, about 12% of them singletons. The sample comprised whole blood. The receptors originated from an adult who was a healthcare worker with PCR-confirmed SARS-CoV-2 infection or an uninfected control (not recorded which).

This clonotype was counted at least ten times. V is TRBV15 and J is TRBJ1-6; D not certain. This CDR3 spans 13 amino acids. Trimming removed 0 bases from V and 4 bases from J, with 1 base in between. The germline CDR1 and CDR2 sequences are LNHNV and YYDKDF (reference sequence). CDR3 amino acids: CATSRDYNSPLHF. Here the CDR3 DNA reads TGTGCCACCAGCAGAGATTATAATTCACCCCTCCACTTT.

V usage is TRBV11-2 and J usage is TRBJ2-7; D is uncertain. This CDR3 contains 13 residues. Trimming removed 0 bases at V and 7 bases at J, with 10 bases between. Looked up from germline, CDR1 is SGHAT and CDR2 is FQNNGV. Here the CDR3 reads CASSLEFPMEQYF. The CDR3 region has the DNA TGTGCCAGCAGCTTAGAATTCCCAATGGAGCAGTACTTC.

For this clonotype: A much larger clone differs by one base, so this may be a read error. The chain recombines TRBV5-1 with TRBJ1-1; D is perhaps TRBD1 (6 bases). This CDR3 contains 16 residues. From germline, CDR1 is SGHRS and CDR2 YFSETQ. CDR3 DNA: TGCGTCAGCAGCCGGTGGGGGCCCGGAGCGAACACTGAAGCTTTCTTT. It codes for CVSSRWGPGANTEAFF.

This clonotype was observed many times. The V and J genes are TRBV6-2 or TRBV6-3 and TRBJ2-1; 7 bases are a match to TRBD2. With 6 bases clipped from V and 9 bases from J, the junction kept 5 bases outside the gene matches. The CDR3 totals 12 residues. Germline CDR1 MNHEY, CDR2 SVGEGT. The CDR3 DNA reads as TGTGCCAGCAGCCCTACTAGCGTTGAGCAGTTCTTC. Translation: CASSPTSVEQFF.

This clonotype occurred many times. The chain combines TRBV6-6 with TRBJ1-1; D remains unclear. CDR3 size: 15 residues. Trimming removed 4 bases at V and 3 bases at J, with 15 bases between. Per germline, CDR1 MNHNY and CDR2 SVGAGI (reference sequence). For the CDR3, the DNA is TGTGCCAGCAGTTCAGGTGGAATAGCGTACACTGAAGCTTTCTTT. This encodes CASSSGGIAYTEAFF.

The rearrangement links TRBV2 to TRBJ1-1, with unresolved D. V lost 7 bases and J 1 base, leaving 13 bases between the germline ends. Germline lookup yields CDR1 SNHLY and CDR2 FYNNEI. The CDR3 extends over 14 amino acids. The CDR3 reads CASNSLPGNTEAFF. In DNA, the CDR3 is TGTGCCAGCAATTCCCTGCCGGGGAACACTGAAGCTTTCTTT.

The chain recombines TRBV6-1 with TRBJ2-7, with D unresolved. Between the trimmed V and J ends, which lost 1 base and 0 bases, there was a span of 10 bases. The germline V gene has CDR1 MNHNS and CDR2 SASEGT. The CDR3 has 15 amino acids. CDR3 DNA: TGTGCCAGCAGTGAAGTTGGAGTCACCTCCTACGAGCAGTACTTC. It codes for CASSEVGVTSYEQYF.

This chain uses TRBV28 with TRBJ2-7; 9 positions agree with TRBD2. CDR1 MDHEN and CDR2 SYDVKM come from the germline V gene. CDR3 length: 14 amino acids. The junction had 1 base not matched to a gene; V was cut back by 4 bases and J by 0 bases. The CDR3 nucleotides read TGTGCCAGCAGTTCTAGCGGGGCCTCCTACGAGCAGTACTTC. This sequence encodes CASSSSGASYEQYF.

This clonotype was picked up a small number of times. The rearrangement joins TRBV5-1 to TRBJ1-6; perhaps TRBD1 as D (6 bases). The V and J ends lost 0 bases and 8 bases respectively, with 12 bases between them. CDR1 and CDR2 from the germline V gene are SGHRS and YFSETQ. This CDR3 is 15 amino acids long. CDR3 nucleotides: TGCGCCAGCAGCTTGGGTCGGGGGCAGGATTCACCCCTCCACTTT. As protein: CASSLGRGQDSPLHF. The complete variable domain, with remaining parts taken from reference TRBV5-1 and TRBJ1-6, reads KAGVTQTPRYLIKTRGQQVTLSCSPISGHRSVSWYQQTPGQGLQFLFEYFSETQRNKGNFPGRFSGRQFSNSRSEMNVSTLELGDSALYLCASSLGRGQDSPLHFGNGTRLTVT.

This chain links TRBV6-6 with TRBJ1-1, with D unresolved. CDR3 length equals 13 residues. Germline CDR1 is MNHNY and CDR2 is SVGAGI (reference sequence). The V and J ends lost 3 bases and 6 bases respectively, with 11 bases between them. The chain's CDR3 is CASSYISSAEAFF. CDR3 in DNA: TGTGCCAGCAGTTATATATCAAGTGCTGAAGCTTTCTTT.

The rearrangement joins TRBV5-5 to TRBJ2-1, with 14 bases matching TRBD2. The CDR3 has 16 amino acids. CDR1 and CDR2 (germline): SGHKS, YYEKEE (reference sequence). Unmatched junction bases numbered 6, after V lost 1 base and J lost 9 bases. In DNA form, the CDR3 reads TGTGCCAGCAGCTTGTCAGGGACTAGCGGGGGATCTGAGCAGTTCTTC. Translated, it gives CASSLSGTSGGSEQFF.

This clonotype was picked up many times. The J gene is TRBJ1-1, the V gene TRBV7-9; D gene ambiguous. The CDR3 loop spans 13 amino acids. Germline-derived CDR1 and CDR2 are SEHNR and FQNEAQ (reference sequence). V lost 7 bases to trimming and J lost 8 bases, with 17 bases between them. The CDR3 region has the DNA TGTGCCAGCACCCTCAACCGACTGGTAGAAGCTTTCTTT. Amino acid sequence: CASTLNRLVEAFF.

This chain uses TRBV15 with TRBJ1-5; tentatively, D is TRBD1 (5 bases). Trimming pared 1 base from V and 5 bases from J, leaving 12 bases between. Germline CDR1 LNHNV, CDR2 YYDKDF (reference sequence). This CDR3 is 15 amino acids long. The CDR3: CATSRATGGYQPQHF. Written as DNA, the CDR3 is TGTGCCACCAGCAGAGCTACAGGTGGCTATCAGCCCCAGCATTTT.

The rearrangement joins TRBV18 to TRBJ2-2, with D unclear. The V and J ends lost 0 bases and 3 bases respectively, with 5 bases between them. CDR1 and CDR2 from the germline V gene are KGHSH and LQKENI. This CDR3 is 14 amino acids long. The CDR3 nucleotides read TGTGCCAGCTCACCACCAACGGACACCGGGGAGCTGTTTTTT. It translates to CASSPPTDTGELFF.

In this sample, this clonotype turned up many times. The V call is TRBV12-3 or TRBV12-4, the J call TRBJ2-5; 9 bases map to TRBD2. This CDR3 contains 14 residues. After removal of 5 bases from V and 4 bases from J, the junction contained 5 bases not matched to a gene. In nucleotides, the CDR3 is TGTGCCAGCAGTCGCGGGGGGGCCGGAGAGACCCAGTACTTC. Its translation is CASSRGGAGETQYF.

The gene calls are TRBV4-2 and TRBJ2-1; D is uncertain. The germline CDR1 and CDR2 sequences are LGHNA and YNFKEQ. The CDR3 is 14 amino acids. Trimming stripped 0 bases from V and 4 bases from J, with 7 bases between. For the CDR3, the DNA is TGTGCCAGCAGCCAAGAGGGATCTTACAATGAGCAGTTCTTC. Residues: CASSQEGSYNEQFF.

In its sample, this clonotype was seen many times. The gene calls are TRBV20-1 and TRBJ2-2; D unresolved. This CDR3 comprises 15 residues. The V gene lost 0 bases and the J gene lost 4 bases, with 12 bases spanning the gap. In germline, CDR1 is DFQATT, CDR2 SNEGSKA (reference sequence). DNA for the CDR3: TGCAGTGCTAGAGATCTCTGGGGTGCCACCGGGGAGCTGTTTTTT. Its protein is CSARDLWGATGELFF.

This clonotype was counted at least ten times. V and J are TRBV10-2 and TRBJ2-3; 7 positions agree with TRBD1. After removal of 10 bases from V and 4 bases from J, the junction contained 5 bases not matched to a gene. CDR3 size: 12 residues. Germline loops: CDR1 WSHSY, CDR2 SAAADI. The CDR3 DNA is TGCGCCACCGAGACAGGGTCAGATACGCAGTATTTT. Translating gives CATETGSDTQYF.

This clonotype appeared a few times. The chain has TRBV20-1 and TRBJ2-5; 10 bases agree with TRBD1. The ends lost 2 bases at V and 5 bases at J; junction bases unmatched: 5. Germline CDR1 reads DFQATT; CDR2 reads SNEGSKA (reference sequence). The CDR3 is 14 amino acids. The CDR3 bases are TGCAGTGCTAGACTGACAGGGGGCATCGAGACCCAGTACTTC. Translation gives CSARLTGGIETQYF.

This clonotype occurred a few times. The rearrangement uses TRBV29-1 and TRBJ2-7; 7 bases are a match to TRBD1. The CDR3 has 13 residues. V shed 7 bases, J shed 2 bases, and the junction held 8 bases outside the gene matches. Germline V CDR1 and CDR2: SQVTM, ANQGSEA. The CDR3 is CSAQRDSPYEQYF. DNA of the CDR3: TGCAGCGCACAGAGGGACAGCCCCTACGAGCAGTACTTC.

This clonotype has only a few counts. The genes are TRBV20-1 and TRBJ2-3; tentatively, D is TRBD1 (8 bases). This CDR3 contains 13 residues. Trimming removed 3 bases from V and 12 bases from J, with 19 bases in between. Germline CDR1 and CDR2: DFQATT and SNEGSKA (reference sequence). This CDR3 is CSASVGDRGLQYF. CDR3 bases: TGCAGTGCTAGCGTCGGAGACAGGGGACTACAGTATTTT.

This chain links TRBV29-1 with TRBJ1-1, with D hard to call. V was clipped by 0 bases and J by 4 bases, with 12 bases between them. This CDR3 has 14 residues. CDR1 and CDR2 from the germline V gene are SQVTM and ANQGSEA. The CDR3 coding sequence is TGCAGCGTTGAAGAGCCGGGATTTGGCACTGAAGCTTTCTTT. Encoded protein: CSVEEPGFGTEAFF.

This clonotype was observed at least ten times. This chain joins TRBV19 and TRBJ2-2, with 8 bases lining up with TRBD2. The germline gives CDR1 LNHDA, CDR2 SQIVND (reference sequence). Trimming cost V 5 bases and J 3 bases; bases outside gene matches: 2. The CDR3 totals 14 residues. The CDR3 protein is CASSHSGDTGELFF. DNA of the CDR3: TGTGCCAGTAGTCATAGCGGGGACACCGGGGAGCTGTTTTTT.